This T cell receptor (beta chain) was observed in a study of T cells of healthy individuals. Per the germline V gene, CDR1 is MDHEN and CDR2 is SYDVKM. CDR3 size: 17 residues. V lost 3 bases, J lost 2 bases, and 12 bases stayed unmatched. MiXCR, applied by TCRdb to the 5' RACE reads, yields one record per CDR3 protein. The sample yields roughly 76,000 distinct CDR3 sequences, roughly 5% seen once. The sample holds many counts of this clonotype. This rearrangement joins TRBV28 to TRBJ2-5; TRBD2 matches at 7 bases. The source is a female donor in good health. This CDR3 reads CASSFGGLAGLQETQYF. CDR3 coding DNA: TGTGCCAGCAGTTTCGGTGGATTAGCGGGCCTGCAAGAGACCCAGTACTTC. The whole variable domain, filled in from reference TRBV28 and TRBJ2-5, reads DVKVTQSSRYLVKRTGEKVFLECVQDMDHENMFWYRQDPGLGLRLIYFSYDVKMKEKGDIPEGYSVSREKKERFSLILESASTNQTSMYLCASSFGGLAGLQETQYFGPGTRLLVL.